The 15 T cell receptor beta chains in this list originate from one sample, sequenced in a study of blood T cells in healthy people across ages. For the second PCR, which ran for about 7 to 11 cycles, a sample-barcoded 5' primer and a J-beta primer mix were used. TCRdb re-called the 5' RACE reads through MiXCR, storing one row per CDR3 protein. The table shows over 1.5 million distinct CDR3 sequences, with around 48% occurring only once. Sequences were obtained from blood. These receptors came from a woman between 35 and 50 years old in good health.

The chain carries TRBV9 and TRBJ1-4; no clear D gene. This CDR3 is 14 amino acids long. Trimming stripped 0 bases from V and 4 bases from J, with 7 bases between. Germline assignment: CDR1 SGDLS and CDR2 YYNGEE. CDR3 sequence (DNA): TGTGCCAGCAGCGTAGCAGGCGATAATGAAAAACTGTTTTTT. Its protein product is CASSVAGDNEKLFF.

CDR3 nucleotide sequence: TGCGCCAGCAGCCAAACATGGGGTCAGCCCCAGCATTTT. It specifies CASSQTWGQPQHF. The V call is TRBV4-3, the J call TRBJ1-5; D is unclear. The CDR3 contains 13 residues. The ends were cut back, 2 bases at V and 6 bases at J, with 8 bases in the middle. Germline CDR1 and CDR2: LGHNA and YSLEER.

The chain links TRBV7-3 to TRBJ2-7; 9 bases are shared with TRBD2. The end of the DNA aligns better with TRBJ2-5, so the J call may be wrong. Germline V gene sequence: CDR1 SGHTA, CDR2 FQGTGA. The length of the CDR3 is 17 residues. The CDR3 loop reads CASSLGAAGGFKETQYF. The DNA of the CDR3 is TGTGCCAGCAGCCTAGGGGCAGCGGGGGGTTTCAAGGAGACCCAGTACTTC.

This clonotype has a handful of counts. The V gene is TRBV20-1, the J gene TRBJ2-7; 7 nucleotides align to TRBD1. V trimming: 1 base; J trimming: 6 bases; junction bases outside the gene matches: 6. Germline CDR1 is DFQATT and CDR2 is SNEGSKA (reference sequence). This CDR3 is built from 13 residues. CDR3 protein: CSARVQTGPEQYF. The CDR3 nucleotides are TGCAGTGCTAGAGTTCAGACAGGGCCCGAGCAGTACTTC.

This clonotype appeared a few times. The chain joins TRBV6-6 to TRBJ2-5; D is ambiguous. The CDR3 length is 15 residues. CDR1 and CDR2 (germline): MNHNY, SVGAGI (reference sequence). V shed 7 bases and J shed 2 bases, with 17 bases lying between them. The CDR3 is CASILSLAGQETQYF. CDR3 bases: TGTGCCAGCATCCTAAGCTTGGCAGGTCAAGAGACCCAGTACTTC.

The rearrangement links TRBV20-1 to TRBJ2-3; D is possibly TRBD2 (6 bases). Germline lookup yields CDR1 DFQATT and CDR2 SNEGSKA (reference sequence). This CDR3 region has 15 residues. Trimming took off 2 bases at V and 0 bases at J, with 12 bases between the two ends. CDR3 bases: TGCAGTGCTAGATGGTCCGGGACTAGCACAGATACGCAGTATTTT. It is translated as CSARWSGTSTDTQYF.

The J gene is TRBJ1-4, the V gene TRBV6-6; perhaps TRBD1 as D (6 bases). This CDR3 spans 16 amino acids. Germline CDR1 reads MNHNY; CDR2 reads SVGAGI (reference sequence). V shed 0 bases and J shed 7 bases, with 15 bases lying between them. The CDR3 is CASSYSIGQGSEKLFF. CDR3 coding DNA: TGTGCCAGCAGTTACTCGATAGGGCAGGGGAGTGAAAAACTGTTTTTT.

The J gene is TRBJ1-2, the V gene TRBV24-1, with a tentative D call TRBD1 (6 bases). The CDR3 covers 15 residues. V was cut by 4 bases and J by 2 bases, with 13 bases left in between. The germline V gene encodes CDR1 KGHDR and CDR2 SFDVKD. CDR3 amino acids: CATSDPLGGNYGYTF. The CDR3 nucleotides are TGTGCCACCAGTGACCCGCTAGGGGGGAACTATGGCTACACCTTC.

This clonotype was seen a handful of times. The chain uses TRBV20-1 and TRBJ1-6, with D maybe TRBD1 (5 bases). CDR3 length equals 12 residues. Germline V gene lookup returns CDR1 DFQATT and CDR2 SNEGSKA (reference sequence). Trimming cost V 3 bases and J 7 bases, with 7 bases left between them. In DNA form, the CDR3 reads TGCAGTGCTAGCGGGGGGAATTCACCCCTCCACTTT. Translation gives CSASGGNSPLHF.

J is TRBJ2-1 and V is TRBV4-3; D gene uncertain. The CDR3 loop spans 16 amino acids. V lost 1 base, J lost 4 bases, and 14 bases lay in between. Germline V gives CDR1 LGHNA, CDR2 YSLEER. CDR3 region: CASSQGDSSQYNEQFF. The DNA for the CDR3 is TGCGCCAGCAGCCAAGGAGACTCCTCCCAATACAATGAGCAGTTCTTC.

The V call is TRBV3-1, the J call TRBJ2-7, with D perhaps TRBD1 (6 bases). The J call could be wrong; TRBJ2-5 is a better fit for the DNA end. This CDR3 has 13 residues. Germline CDR1 and CDR2: LGHDT and YNNKEL (reference sequence). The CDR3 sequence is CASSQGLQGTQYF. In DNA form, the CDR3 reads TGTGCCAGCAGCCAAGGACTACAGGGGACCCAGTACTTC.

The CDR3 coding sequence is TGTGCCAGCAGCGGCCGGGATCTGTTCTTC. Amino acid sequence: CASSGRDLFF. The chain links TRBV9 to TRBJ2-1, with D possibly being TRBD2 (5 bases). Germline V gene lookup returns CDR1 SGDLS and CDR2 YYNGEE. The CDR3 contains 10 residues. The V end was cut by 3 bases, the J end by 15 bases, with 10 bases between.

This clonotype came up a few times. This rearrangement joins TRBV6-5 to TRBJ1-2; 7 bases match TRBD1. Per germline, CDR1 MNHEY and CDR2 SVGAGI. Trimming cost V 5 bases and J 0 bases; bases outside gene matches: 6. The CDR3 extends over 15 amino acids. CDR3 residues: CASSPQGKANYGYTF. In nucleotides, the CDR3 is TGTGCCAGCAGTCCACAGGGGAAGGCTAACTATGGCTACACCTTC.

The genes are TRBV3-1 and TRBJ2-3; D unclear. CDR3 length: 16 amino acids. Trimming removed 0 bases at V and 2 bases at J, with 12 bases between. Germline V lookup: CDR1 LGHDT, CDR2 YNNKEL (reference sequence). This chain's CDR3 is CASSQERQMITDTQYF. DNA for the CDR3: TGTGCCAGCAGCCAAGAAAGGCAGATGATCACAGATACGCAGTATTTT.

The V and J genes are TRBV12-3 or TRBV12-4 and TRBJ2-3; a possible D gene is TRBD2 (6 bases). The CDR3 covers 15 residues. V lost 7 bases to trimming and J lost 3 bases, with 17 bases between them. DNA of the CDR3: TGTGCCAGCATCAAGGAGGGAGCCCTAACAGATACGCAGTATTTT. It is translated as CASIKEGALTDTQYF.